The 25 T cell receptor beta chains presented below share a single source sample, sequenced in a study of T cells in Graves' hyperthyroidism and ophthalmopathy. What was amplified from RNA transcripts were TCR beta CDR3 regions. An initial round of RT-PCR targeting the TCR CDR3 relied on the HTBI primer set. TCRdb reprocessed the multiplex PCR reads with MiXCR, giving one entry per CDR3 protein. The table has about 320,000 distinct CDR3 sequences, approximately 16% seen once. Sequenced: blood. These TCRs come from a man aged 25-45 years with Graves' hyperthyroidism.

This clonotype has only a few counts. The chain carries TRBV10-1 and TRBJ2-7; the D gene could be TRBD1 or TRBD2 (6 bases each). V lost 0 bases and J 6 bases, leaving 15 bases between the germline ends. This CDR3 contains 15 residues. The germline V gene encodes CDR1 WNHNN and CDR2 SYGVQD (reference sequence). The CDR3 coding sequence is TGCGCCAGCAGTGAGTCGGGGGGCCGGGCGGGCGAGCAGTACTTC. Translating gives CASSESGGRAGEQYF.

This clonotype was picked up a small number of times. This chain links TRBV7-9 with TRBJ2-1; D is perhaps TRBD1 (6 bases). V lost 5 bases and J 4 bases, leaving 12 bases between the germline ends. The CDR3 sequence is 14 residues long. The germline V gene encodes CDR1 SEHNR and CDR2 FQNEAQ (reference sequence). This chain's CDR3 is CASSITGNYNEQFF. CDR3 bases: TGTGCCAGCAGCATTACAGGGAATTACAATGAGCAGTTCTTC. The entire variable domain, with the rest obtained from reference TRBV7-9 and TRBJ2-1, is as follows: DTGVSQNPRHKITKRGQNVTFRCDPISEHNRLYWYRQTLGQGPEFLTYFQNEAQLEKSRLLSDRFSAERPKGSFSTLEIQRTEQGDSAMYLCASSITGNYNEQFFGPGTRLTVL.

This clonotype was counted many times. This chain links TRBV11-1 with TRBJ2-7; a possible D gene is TRBD2 (6 bases). The CDR3 runs 15 residues. From germline, CDR1 is SGHAT and CDR2 FQDESV (reference sequence). The V end was cut by 1 base, the J end by 0 bases, with 10 bases between. The CDR3 nucleotides are TGTGCCAGCAGCTTAGTACTAGCCGTCTCCTACGAGCAGTACTTC. Encoded protein: CASSLVLAVSYEQYF.

A remark on this clonotype: A read error is likely, as this CDR3 ends without the conserved phenylalanine or tryptophan. This chain links TRBV5-1 with TRBJ2-2; 10 bases are shared with TRBD2. This CDR3 region has 14 residues. Germline V lookup: CDR1 SGHRS, CDR2 YFSETQ. Germline trimming cut 4 bases from V and 6 bases from J; bases unmatched to any gene: 3. The CDR3 bases are TGCGCCAGCAGCACCGGGACTAGCGCCGGGGAGCTGTTTCTT. It codes for CASSTGTSAGELFL.

This clonotype was observed at least ten times. V usage is TRBV5-5 and J usage is TRBJ2-3; D not resolved. Germline V lookup: CDR1 SGHKS, CDR2 YYEKEE (reference sequence). The CDR3 sequence is 11 residues long. V lost 3 bases, J lost 6 bases, and 5 bases lay in between. The CDR3 reads CASSSLDTQYF. CDR3 coding DNA: TGTGCCAGCAGCTCTCTGGATACGCAGTATTTT.

This chain uses TRBV4-1 with TRBJ2-7, with 7 bases aligning to TRBD1. V shed 3 bases, J shed 3 bases, and the junction held 17 bases outside the gene matches. The germline CDR1 and CDR2 sequences are MGHRA and YSYEKL. The CDR3 totals 18 residues. CDR3 coding DNA: TGCGCCAGCAGCCAGAGGGCCTCCGCAGGGGGTAGTAGCTACGAGCAGTACTTC. Translated, it gives CASSQRASAGGSSYEQYF.

This clonotype was detected many times. J is TRBJ2-7 and V is TRBV5-1; D remains unclear. Germline V lookup: CDR1 SGHRS, CDR2 YFSETQ. V was shortened by 1 base and J by 5 bases, with 7 bases between the two germline ends. This CDR3 region has 12 residues. The CDR3 sequence is CASSLYQNEQYF. In nucleotides, the CDR3 is TGCGCCAGCAGCTTGTACCAGAACGAGCAGTACTTC.

In its sample, this clonotype was seen a few times. This sequence joins TRBV6-1 and TRBJ2-1, with a tentative D call TRBD2 (5 bases). Germline V CDR1 and CDR2: MNHNS, SASEGT. Between the trimmed V and J ends, which lost 1 base and 0 bases, there was a span of 7 bases. The CDR3 totals 15 residues. The DNA of the CDR3 is TGTGCCAGCAGTGAAGGAGGGCACTCCTACAATGAGCAGTTCTTC. Amino acid sequence: CASSEGGHSYNEQFF.

This clonotype was observed many times. The chain links TRBV4-2 to TRBJ2-3; TRBD2 agrees at 7 bases. Germline V gene lookup returns CDR1 LGHNA and CDR2 YNFKEQ. The CDR3 runs 16 residues. V lost 1 base to trimming and J lost 0 bases; unmatched junction nucleotides: 4. The chain's CDR3 is CASSQAELASTDTQYF. Here the CDR3 DNA reads TGTGCCAGCAGCCAAGCCGAACTAGCGAGCACAGATACGCAGTATTTT.

This clonotype was observed a handful of times. This chain uses TRBV7-9 with TRBJ1-1, with D perhaps TRBD1 (5 bases). The CDR3 sequence is 13 residues long. Germline values: CDR1 SEHNR, CDR2 FQNEAQ (reference sequence). The ends were cut back, 0 bases at V and 8 bases at J, with 10 bases in the middle. CDR3 region: CASSLAGTREAFF. CDR3 coding DNA: TGTGCCAGCAGCTTAGCTGGGACGAGAGAAGCTTTCTTT.

The chain carries TRBV6-1 and TRBJ2-5; tentatively, D is TRBD2 (5 bases). Germline values: CDR1 MNHNS, CDR2 SASEGT. The CDR3 spans 15 residues. Trimming removed 7 bases from V and 4 bases from J, with 19 bases in between. CDR3: CASTPRSPGRETQYF. The CDR3 bases are TGTGCCAGCACTCCTCGCTCGCCGGGGAGAGAGACCCAGTACTTC.

This clonotype appeared many times. V usage is TRBV6-1 and J usage is TRBJ2-1; D might be TRBD2 (6 bases). Germline-derived CDR1 and CDR2 are MNHNS and SASEGT. V shed 6 bases and J shed 8 bases, with 17 bases lying between them. The CDR3 consists of 14 residues. This CDR3 reads CASSPGLPRDEQFF. The CDR3 nucleotides read TGTGCCAGCAGCCCCGGACTACCTCGGGATGAGCAGTTCTTC.

The J gene is TRBJ2-7, the V gene TRBV20-1, with TRBD1 identical over 9 bases. The V and J ends lost 3 bases and 5 bases, in that order; junction bases with no gene match: 8. CDR3 length: 14 amino acids. Germline CDR1 DFQATT, CDR2 SNEGSKA (reference sequence). The CDR3, as DNA: TGCAGTGCTAGTGGGGACAGGGCATCCCACGAGCAGTACTTC. Translation: CSASGDRASHEQYF.

This clonotype came up many times. The V gene is TRBV28, the J gene TRBJ1-5; D gene unclear. The V and J ends lost 6 bases and 0 bases respectively, with 6 bases between them. The CDR3 is made up of 13 amino acids. Looked up from germline, CDR1 is MDHEN and CDR2 is SYDVKM. For the CDR3, the DNA is TGTGCCAGCAGGGAAAATAGCAATCAGCCCCAGCATTTT. Translating gives CASRENSNQPQHF.

This clonotype came up a few times. The chain employs TRBV27 and TRBJ2-2, with D tentatively TRBD1 (5 bases). Germline V gene lookup returns CDR1 MNHEY and CDR2 SMNVEV (reference sequence). This CDR3 is built from 17 residues. Trimming removed 6 bases at V and 6 bases at J, with 23 bases between. CDR3 DNA sequence: TGTGCCAGCAGCAAAAGACTGGGTCGTGGGGCGGCCGGGGAGCTGTTTTTT. This gives the protein CASSKRLGRGAAGELFF.

This clonotype was found many times. The chain has TRBV20-1 and TRBJ2-2; possible D gene TRBD2, 6 bases. CDR3 length equals 16 residues. Germline lookup yields CDR1 DFQATT and CDR2 SNEGSKA (reference sequence). V was trimmed by 2 bases and J by 6 bases, leaving 19 bases between them. The CDR3, as DNA: TGCAGTGCTAGACGCGGTAGCGGCCTAAATGCCGGGGAGCTGTTTTTT. Protein: CSARRGSGLNAGELFF.

This clonotype was observed at least ten times. This chain links TRBV12-3 or TRBV12-4 with TRBJ2-5, with 8 nucleotides matching TRBD1. V lost 4 bases and J lost 12; bases outside the gene matches: 10. The CDR3 extends over 13 amino acids. Here the CDR3 reads CASSSIPDRGKYF. CDR3 coding DNA: TGTGCCAGCAGTTCAATCCCCGACAGGGGAAAGTACTTC.

This clonotype was recorded at least ten times. The rearrangement uses TRBV9 and TRBJ1-6; D gene uncertain. Germline CDR1 reads SGDLS; CDR2 reads YYNGEE. Trimming took 7 bases from V and 13 from J, leaving 15 bases between them. The CDR3 sequence is 12 residues long. CDR3 DNA sequence: TGTGCCAGCGGGCAAGGAGGCATTCCCCTCCACTTT. It encodes CASGQGGIPLHF.

This clonotype was counted ten times or more. The chain links TRBV24-1 to TRBJ2-2; D not resolved. This CDR3 contains 13 residues. V was pared by 5 bases and J by 2 bases, with 5 bases between. Germline V gives CDR1 KGHDR, CDR2 SFDVKD. CDR3 sequence: CATSVANTGELFF. The CDR3 region has the DNA TGTGCCACCAGTGTGGCAAACACCGGGGAGCTGTTTTTT.

This clonotype was observed at least ten times. The V and J genes are TRBV28 and TRBJ2-7; 12 positions match TRBD1. The CDR3 is 15 amino acids. Trimming cost V 4 bases and J 6 bases; bases outside gene matches: 7. Looked up from germline, CDR1 is MDHEN and CDR2 is SYDVKM. As DNA, the CDR3 is TGTGCCAGCAGTTATACCGGGACAGGGGGCCCCGAGCAGTACTTC. Amino acids: CASSYTGTGGPEQYF.

This clonotype was recorded at least ten times. The chain employs TRBV12-3 or TRBV12-4 and TRBJ2-1; the match to TRBD1 covers 7 bases. This CDR3 has 12 amino acids. V dropped 6 bases and J dropped 9; count of bases not matched to a gene: 5. CDR3 protein: CASRRQGPEQFF. For the CDR3, the DNA is TGTGCCAGCAGGAGACAGGGTCCTGAGCAGTTCTTC.

In its sample, this clonotype was seen many times. This chain connects TRBV3-1 to TRBJ1-1; TRBD1 aligns across 7 bases. V was clipped by 1 base and J by 5 bases; unmatched bases: 7. The length of the CDR3 is 15 residues. The germline V gene encodes CDR1 LGHDT and CDR2 YNNKEL (reference sequence). CDR3: CASSQAGQERTEAFF. CDR3 DNA: TGTGCCAGCAGCCAAGCAGGACAGGAACGGACTGAAGCTTTCTTT. Full variable domain (rest looked up from reference TRBV3-1 and TRBJ1-1): DTAVSQTPKYLVTQMGNDKSIKCEQNLGHDTMYWYKQDSKKFLKIMFSYNNKELIINETVPNRFSPKSPDKAHLNLHINSLELGDSAVYFCASSQAGQERTEAFFGQGTRLTVV.

This clonotype has at least ten counts. The chain links TRBV12-3 or TRBV12-4 to TRBJ2-1; perhaps TRBD2 as D (5 bases). V gave up 6 bases and J gave up 0 bases, with 12 bases separating them. CDR3 length equals 15 residues. The CDR3 sequence: CASSRDTSSYNEQFF. Written as DNA, the CDR3 is TGTGCCAGCAGCCGCGACACTAGCTCCTACAATGAGCAGTTCTTC.

This clonotype was counted many times. DNA of the CDR3: TGTGCCAGCAGTTACTCGGGCAGGGGGGAAGGTGAGCCCCAGCATTTT. Its translation: CASSYSGRGEGEPQHF. The chain recombines TRBV6-5 with TRBJ1-5; 7 bases fit TRBD1. The CDR3 extends over 16 amino acids. The ends lost 0 bases at V and 8 bases at J; junction bases unmatched: 10. In germline, CDR1 is MNHEY, CDR2 SVGAGI.

This clonotype appeared many times. V usage is TRBV2 and J usage is TRBJ1-5; 8 bases align to TRBD1. Per the germline V gene, CDR1 is SNHLY and CDR2 is FYNNEI. The V segment lost 6 bases and the J segment 4 bases; nucleotides outside the gene matches: 8. The CDR3 contains 15 residues. The CDR3 coding sequence is TGTGCCAGCAGAGCGCAGGGGGCAGGAAATCAGCCCCAGCATTTT. Its protein is CASRAQGAGNQPQHF. Looking up the rest from reference TRBV2 and TRBJ1-5 gives the full variable domain: EPEVTQTPSHQVTQMGQEVILRCVPISNHLYFYWYRQILGQKVEFLVSFYNNEISEKSEIFDDQFSVERPDGSNFTLKIRSTKLEDSAMYFCASRAQGAGNQPQHFGDGTRLSIL.